Listed below are T cell receptor beta chains from one sample, sequenced in a study of CD8 T cells in ankylosing spondylitis. TCRdb independently ran MiXCR on the 5' RACE reads; one entry per CDR3 protein. The table includes 200,000 to 250,000 distinct CDR3 sequences, around 6.6% detected once. The specimen was blood, either unsorted or a sorted T cell fraction (not recorded which). The origin of the receptors is a male donor with ankylosing spondylitis. Both conserved end residues are part of each CDR3. D genes are given only for firm matches. Part of the rows lack a size; the others show once, few, many or a class for expanded clones.

d_call,clone_size,j_call,v_call,cdr3_aa,cdr3_nt
TRBD2,many,TRBJ2-7,TRBV14,CASSQDPSGAANGEQYF,TGTGCCAGCAGCCAAGATCCGAGCGGGGCCGCAAATGGCGAGCAGTACTTC
-,many,TRBJ1-5,TRBV7-9,CASGTSMGNQPQHF,TGTGCCAGCGGGACATCCATGGGCAATCAGCCCCAGCATTTT
TRBD1,many,TRBJ1-2,TRBV6-1,CASSETPSGQGFYGYTF,TGTGCCAGCAGTGAAACCCCTTCGGGACAGGGGTTCTATGGCTACACCTTC
-,many,TRBJ2-7,TRBV25-1,CASSSGIKSEQYF,TGTGCCAGCAGTTCGGGGATTAAAAGCGAGCAGTACTTC
TRBD2,many,TRBJ2-1,TRBV7-8,CASTQGLAHYNEQFF,TGTGCCAGCACCCAGGGACTAGCACACTACAATGAGCAGTTCTTC
TRBD1,-,TRBJ2-1,TRBV7-2,CASSPTDRGRDEQFF,TGTGCCAGCAGCCCCACGGACAGGGGGCGCGATGAGCAGTTCTTC
-,many,TRBJ2-5,TRBV7-2,CASSLGFRGEETQYF,TGTGCCAGCAGCTTAGGTTTCCGCGGGGAAGAGACCCAGTACTTC
-,-,TRBJ1-5,TRBV7-6,CASSPDSYRQPQHF,TGTGCCAGCAGCCCGGATTCTTATCGTCAGCCCCAGCATTTT
-,many,TRBJ2-7,TRBV7-2,CASSLERASASGYEQYF,TGTGCCAGCAGCTTAGAAAGGGCTAGCGCAAGCGGCTACGAGCAGTACTTC
-,many,TRBJ1-5,TRBV6-1,CASSPGQPSNQPQHF,TGTGCCAGCAGCCCGGGACAACCCAGCAATCAGCCCCAGCATTTT
-,many,TRBJ2-1,TRBV9,CASSVVPRLNNEQFF,TGTGCCAGCAGCGTAGTCCCCCGGTTAAACAATGAGCAGTTCTTC
TRBD1,many,TRBJ1-3,TRBV4-3,CASSPGQVSGNTIYF,TGCGCCAGCAGCCCAGGACAGGTATCTGGAAACACCATATATTTT
-,many,TRBJ1-2,TRBV2,CASSAGRGSGNYGYTF,TGTGCCAGCAGTGCGGGCAGGGGATCGGGGAACTATGGCTACACCTTC
-,many,TRBJ2-7,TRBV7-9,CASSSGTQGFVPIEQYF,TGTGCCAGCAGCTCAGGAACCCAGGGTTTTGTTCCAATCGAGCAGTACTTC
TRBD1,many,TRBJ2-5,TRBV7-9,CASSPSTGFQETQYF,TGTGCCAGCAGCCCGTCGACAGGGTTTCAAGAGACCCAGTACTTC
-,many,TRBJ1-3,TRBV9,CASSVRTNGNTIYF,TGTGCCAGCAGCGTCAGGACAAATGGAAACACCATATATTTT
TRBD2,many,TRBJ2-3,TRBV4-2,CASSQDGRAQDTQYF,TGTGCCAGCAGCCAAGACGGGAGGGCCCAAGATACGCAGTATTTT
TRBD2,-,TRBJ2-2,TRBV29-1,CSVEVWLAGGQNTGELFF,TGCAGCGTTGAAGTCTGGCTAGCGGGGGGTCAGAACACCGGGGAGCTGTTTTTT
-,few,TRBJ2-3,TRBV4-3,CASSPLEGVTDTQYF,TGCGCCAGCAGCCCCCTCGAGGGAGTAACAGATACGCAGTATTTT
-,many,TRBJ2-7,TRBV6-2/TRBV6-3,CASSYSPGSYEQYF,TGTGCCAGCAGTTACTCGCCGGGATCCTACGAGCAGTACTTC
TRBD1,many,TRBJ2-1,TRBV28,CASSPIRDRVYNEQFF,TGTGCCAGCAGCCCGATCCGGGACAGGGTTTACAATGAGCAGTTCTTC
-,many,TRBJ2-7,TRBV7-9,CASSLGAPGANEQYF,TGTGCCAGCAGCTTAGGTGCGCCGGGGGCGAACGAGCAGTACTTC
-,-,TRBJ2-2,TRBV19,CANSISAGIGTGELFF,TGTGCCAATAGTATTTCGGCAGGGATAGGCACCGGGGAGCTGTTTTTT
TRBD1,many,TRBJ2-3,TRBV10-2,CASSPRQGRNADTQYF,TGCGCCAGCAGTCCTAGACAGGGCCGGAACGCAGATACGCAGTATTTT
-,many,TRBJ1-6,TRBV7-2,CASSLQGPNSPLHF,TGTGCCAGCAGCTTACAGGGGCCGAATTCACCCCTCCACTTT
TRBD1,many,TRBJ2-2,TRBV20-1,CSAGQGDGELFF,TGCAGTGCAGGACAGGGGGACGGGGAGCTGTTTTTT
TRBD1,few,TRBJ2-7,TRBV5-1,CASRWDRRQSEQYF,TGCGCCAGCAGGTGGGACAGGCGGCAATCGGAGCAGTACTTC
TRBD1,many,TRBJ1-5,TRBV12-3/TRBV12-4,CASSSQGGPGAQHF,TGTGCCAGCAGTTCCCAGGGGGGCCCGGGGGCCCAGCATTTT
-,many,TRBJ2-1,TRBV29-1,CSAHPGGNEQFF,TGCAGCGCTCACCCTGGGGGGAATGAGCAGTTCTTC
-,many,TRBJ1-1,TRBV6-4,CASSPPAGDTEAFF,TGTGCCAGCAGTCCACCCGCAGGGGACACTGAAGCTTTCTTT
TRBD1,many,TRBJ2-7,TRBV4-1,CASSPNPTGAGNEQYF,TGCGCCAGCAGCCCAAACCCGACAGGGGCAGGGAACGAGCAGTACTTC
-,-,TRBJ2-2,TRBV7-9,CASSSRGELFF,TGTGCCAGCAGCAGCCGCGGGGAGCTGTTTTTT
TRBD1,many,TRBJ2-1,TRBV20-1,CSAQDRGAYNEQFF,TGCAGTGCCCAGGACAGGGGGGCATACAATGAGCAGTTCTTC
TRBD2,many,TRBJ2-1,TRBV29-1,CSVSGVAGRALYEQFF,TGCAGCGTTTCTGGGGTAGCGGGACGGGCGTTATATGAGCAGTTCTTC
TRBD1,many,TRBJ1-1,TRBV29-1,CSVRTGDTEAFF,TGCAGCGTTCGGACAGGGGACACTGAAGCTTTCTTT
TRBD2,-,TRBJ2-1,TRBV28,CASSLLAGDSYNEQFF,TGTGCCAGCAGTTTACTAGCGGGAGACTCCTACAATGAGCAGTTCTTC
TRBD1,-,TRBJ2-3,TRBV7-9,CASRPRTGDRTDTQYF,TGTGCCAGCAGACCTAGGACAGGGGACCGCACAGATACGCAGTATTTT
-,few,TRBJ1-2,TRBV6-5,CASSYSYKGTNYGYTF,TGTGCCAGCAGTTACTCGTACAAGGGGACTAACTATGGCTACACCTTC
TRBD1,many,TRBJ1-1,TRBV5-1,CASSLNQGAPVGTEAFF,TGCGCCAGCAGCTTGAACCAGGGGGCGCCGGTTGGGACTGAAGCTTTCTTT
-,many,TRBJ2-3,TRBV2,CATQRIYTDTQYF,TGTGCCACCCAGCGGATATACACAGATACGCAGTATTTT
-,many,TRBJ2-1,TRBV20-1,CSAPPGGEGYNEQFF,TGCAGTGCTCCTCCGGGGGGCGAGGGGTACAATGAGCAGTTCTTC
-,many,TRBJ2-1,TRBV11-1,CASSFRTLGASSYNEQFF,TGTGCCAGCAGCTTCCGAACCTTAGGCGCTAGCTCCTACAATGAGCAGTTCTTC
-,few,TRBJ2-2,TRBV21-1,CASSATPLKGRRSCFF,-
TRBD1,-,TRBJ2-7,TRBV27,CASSPNRGKKEQYF,TGTGCCAGCAGTCCCAACAGGGGAAAAAAGGAGCAGTACTTC
-,many,TRBJ1-4,TRBV7-9,CASSLATVRSEKLFF,TGTGCCAGCAGCTTAGCGACAGTCCGGAGTGAAAAACTGTTTTTT
-,-,TRBJ1-2,TRBV4-2,CASSQDIKDPHGYTF,TGTGCCAGCAGCCAAGACATCAAGGATCCCCATGGCTACACCTTC
-,many,TRBJ1-1,TRBV5-6,CASSLGGVTEAFF,TGTGCCAGCAGCTTGGGGGGAGTAACTGAAGCTTTCTTT
TRBD1,many,TRBJ1-1,TRBV11-2,CASSPRVGTGTVEAFF,TGTGCCAGCTCCCCGCGGGTCGGGACAGGGACCGTGGAAGCTTTCTTT
-,few,TRBJ1-1,TRBV7-9,CASSLAGSFGEAFF,TGTGCCAGCAGCTTAGCGGGCTCCTTTGGTGAAGCTTTCTTT
-,many,TRBJ1-2,TRBV4-3,CASSRRGLFGGYTF,TGCGCCAGCAGCCGACGCGGACTATTTGGTGGCTACACCTTC
-,many,TRBJ2-1,TRBV28,CASSFLANYNEQFF,TGTGCCAGCAGTTTCCTAGCGAACTACAATGAGCAGTTCTTC
-,many,TRBJ1-2,TRBV2,CASSEEDSGYYGYTF,TGTGCCAGCAGTGAAGAAGACAGCGGATACTATGGCTACACCTTC
-,many,TRBJ2-1,TRBV6-1,CASRDLGRRDNEQFF,TGTGCCAGCAGAGACCTGGGACGTCGAGACAATGAGCAGTTCTTC
TRBD1,many,TRBJ2-7,TRBV27,CASSSTGGDAYEQYF,TGTGCCAGCAGCAGTACAGGGGGCGACGCCTACGAGCAGTACTTC
-,many,TRBJ1-1,TRBV6-5,CASSLLAGTEKAFF,TGTGCCAGCAGTTTACTCGCAGGGACCGAAAAAGCTTTCTTT
-,-,TRBJ2-2,TRBV20-1,CSAGGPNTGELFF,TGCAGTGCGGGAGGCCCGAACACCGGGGAGCTGTTTTTT
TRBD2,many,TRBJ2-7,TRBV20-1,CSAIRATSGYEQYF,TGCAGTGCTATACGCGCGACTAGCGGGTACGAGCAGTACTTC
-,many,TRBJ2-5,TRBV4-2,CASSQATGTSYQETQYF,TGTGCCAGCAGCCAAGCTACCGGGACCTCGTACCAAGAGACCCAGTACTTC
TRBD1,many,TRBJ2-7,TRBV9,CASSAGTGLWEQYF,TGTGCCAGCAGCGCCGGGACAGGCCTTTGGGAGCAGTACTTC
-,few,TRBJ1-2,TRBV25-1,CASSESERGNSGEGYTF,TGTGCCAGCAGTGAATCGGAACGGGGGAATTCGGGGGAGGGCTACACCTTC